The 17 T cell receptor beta chains listed next were all sequenced from one sample in a study of OX40 agonist ivuxolimab in advanced cancers. Produced via immunoSEQ multiplex PCR; TCRdb's table is partial and in-frame only. Of tens of thousands of clones detected, more than 70% appear once; the ten largest clones hold over 8%. Source: CD4+ or CD8+ T cells sorted from blood, taken in a trial of the OX40 agonist ivuxolimab. Receptors were obtained from an adult with an advanced solid tumor such as melanoma, head and neck, liver or kidney cancer.

The chain links TRBV6-5 to TRBJ1-2; D may be TRBD1 (6 bases). V was shortened by 8 bases and J by 4 bases, with 17 bases between the two germline ends. CDR3 length: 14 amino acids. Germline V gene sequence: CDR1 MNHEY, CDR2 SVGAGI. In nucleotides, the CDR3 is TGTGCCAGCTCTTTGGGGGGGCCCTCCTATGGCTACACCTTC. Encoded protein: CASSLGGPSYGYTF.

This clone was counted between two and nine times. The chain has TRBV27 and TRBJ2-7; 8 bases map to TRBD2. Trimming took 2 bases from V and 2 from J; bases not matched to a gene: 2. CDR1 is MNHEY and CDR2 is SMNVEV in the germline V gene (reference sequence). This CDR3 contains 14 residues. The CDR3 DNA sequence: TGTGCCAGCAGTTTAAGCGGGAGTACCTACGAGCAGTACTTC. As protein: CASSLSGSTYEQYF.

The genes are TRBV14 and TRBJ1-5, with 9 bases identical to TRBD1. In germline, CDR1 is SGHDN, CDR2 FVKESK. The ends lost 4 bases at V and 7 bases at J; junction bases unmatched: 8. This CDR3 contains 15 residues. The CDR3 reads CASSPYRGRRQPQHF. CDR3 DNA sequence: TGTGCCAGCAGCCCCTACAGGGGGCGGAGGCAGCCCCAGCATTTT.

This sequence joins TRBV7-9 and TRBJ2-7; 11 positions agree with TRBD2. The CDR3 sequence is 16 residues long. The germline CDR1 and CDR2 sequences are SEHNR and FQNEAQ (reference sequence). Trimming removed 2 bases from V and 2 bases from J; junction bases left unmatched: 5. CDR3 sequence: CASSLTASGRPYEQYF. The CDR3 DNA is TGTGCCAGCAGCTTAACAGCTAGCGGGAGGCCCTACGAGCAGTACTTC.

This clone was detected only once. The genes are TRBV5-1 and TRBJ2-7; 11 bases are shared with TRBD2. CDR3 size: 19 residues. Losses at the gene ends were 2 bases for V and 3 bases for J; bases not matched to a gene: 16. Germline lookup yields CDR1 SGHRS and CDR2 YFSETQ. DNA for the CDR3: TGCGCCAGCAGCTTTAAGACTAGCGGGGACTACTTTTCCTACTACGAGCAGTACTTC. Protein product: CASSFKTSGDYFSYYEQYF.

The rearrangement uses TRBV28 and TRBJ1-4; weak D call: TRBD1 (6 bases). The V and J ends lost 0 bases and 7 bases respectively, with 12 bases between them. The CDR3 is 15 residues long. Looked up from germline, CDR1 is MDHEN and CDR2 is SYDVKM. The DNA for the CDR3 is TGTGCCAGCAGTTTATGGTCGCAGGGGAGTGAAAAACTGTTTTTT. It specifies CASSLWSQGSEKLFF.

The chain joins TRBV27 to TRBJ2-5, with 9 nucleotides matching TRBD2. This CDR3 contains 14 residues. Germline V gene data show CDR1 as MNHEY and CDR2 as SMNVEV (reference sequence). The V segment lost 3 bases and the J segment 5 bases; nucleotides outside the gene matches: 4. CDR3 in amino acids: CASSFSGRFETQYF. Here the CDR3 DNA reads TGTGCCAGCAGTTTTAGCGGGAGATTCGAGACCCAGTACTTC.

The chain joins TRBV28 to TRBJ2-5, with 7 bases that match TRBD2. CDR1 is MDHEN and CDR2 is SYDVKM in the germline V gene. The length of the CDR3 is 15 residues. After removal of 6 bases from V and 2 bases from J, the junction contained 9 bases not matched to a gene. The CDR3 bases are TGTGCCAGCAGATCGGCCCAAGCGGGACAAGAGACCCAGTACTTC. Amino acid sequence: CASRSAQAGQETQYF.

The rearrangement links TRBV19 to TRBJ1-2, with D unresolved. This CDR3 is 15 amino acids long. V lost 1 base, J lost 0 bases, and 9 bases lay in between. Germline CDR1 LNHDA, CDR2 SQIVND (reference sequence). This CDR3 reads CASSIVGVTNYGYTF. The CDR3 DNA reads as TGTGCCAGTAGTATAGTTGGAGTGACTAACTATGGCTACACCTTC.

The V call is TRBV5-1, the J call TRBJ2-7; D is ambiguous. V was clipped by 5 bases and J by 0 bases, with 18 bases between them. CDR3 length: 16 amino acids. Germline CDR1 and CDR2: SGHRS and YFSETQ. CDR3 bases: TGCGCCAGCAGGGAAAGGACGGGTCTCAGCTCCTACGAGCAGTACTTC. This gives the protein CASRERTGLSSYEQYF.

V and J are TRBV6-1 and TRBJ2-3; TRBD1 matches at 7 bases. J was trimmed by 4 bases and V by 6 bases; bases with no gene match: 4. Germline V gene lookup returns CDR1 MNHNS and CDR2 SASEGT. The CDR3 extends over 13 amino acids. CDR3 protein: CASRRQGADTQYF. Here the CDR3 DNA reads TGTGCCAGCAGGAGACAGGGTGCAGATACGCAGTATTTT.

The chain has TRBV5-1 and TRBJ2-7; the D call may be TRBD1 or TRBD2 (5 bases each). Deletions cut 3 bases from V and 5 bases from J, with 12 bases between. Looked up from germline, CDR1 is SGHRS and CDR2 is YFSETQ. The CDR3 is 13 residues long. The chain's CDR3 is CASSSPGANEQYF. CDR3 bases: TGCGCCAGCAGCTCCCCCGGGGCGAACGAGCAGTACTTC.

CDR3 bases: TGTGCCAGCAGTCTACGCGGACCCCATCAGCCCCAGCATTTT. Translating gives CASSLRGPHQPQHF. The V gene is TRBV6-6, the J gene TRBJ1-5, with D hard to call. The V end was cut by 5 bases, the J end by 5 bases, with 13 bases between. Germline CDR1 is MNHNY and CDR2 is SVGAGI (reference sequence). The CDR3 is 14 amino acids.

Here the CDR3 reads CASSLGQGAYNEQFF. CDR3 in DNA: TGTGCCAGCAGTTTAGGACAGGGGGCATACAATGAGCAGTTCTTC. This sequence joins TRBV27 and TRBJ2-1; TRBD1 agrees at 11 bases. V was clipped by 2 bases and J by 4 bases; unmatched bases: 1. Per germline, CDR1 MNHEY and CDR2 SMNVEV (reference sequence). The CDR3 runs 15 residues.

The V and J genes are TRBV4-1 and TRBJ2-1; D may match TRBD1 or TRBD2 (5 bases each). This CDR3 is built from 15 residues. V gave up 0 bases and J gave up 2 bases, with 8 bases separating them. Germline-derived CDR1 and CDR2 are MGHRA and YSYEKL. The CDR3 loop is CASSQDPGPYNEQFF. The DNA of the CDR3 is TGCGCCAGCAGCCAAGACCCGGGACCCTACAATGAGCAGTTCTTC.

The chain joins TRBV29-1 to TRBJ2-5; 9 bases line up with TRBD1. CDR3 length equals 13 residues. Germline assignment: CDR1 SQVTM and CDR2 ANQGSEA. J lost 2 bases, V lost 7 bases, and 5 bases had no gene match. CDR3 sequence: CSGTTGGQETQYF. CDR3 DNA: TGCAGCGGTACGACAGGGGGTCAAGAGACCCAGTACTTC.

The chain combines TRBV2 with TRBJ1-6, with D uncertain. V was trimmed by 6 bases and J by 7 bases, leaving 4 bases between them. Germline CDR1 is SNHLY and CDR2 is FYNNEI. The CDR3 is 11 amino acids. CDR3 DNA: TGTGCCAGCAGGCTCAATTCACCCCTCCACTTT. Encoded protein: CASRLNSPLHF.